These 19 T cell receptor beta chains originate from one sample sequenced in a study of OX40 agonist ivuxolimab in advanced cancers. Clones were read by immunoSEQ multiplex PCR, and TCRdb kept only the in-frame ones, dropping some. Here the sample spans 65,000 to 95,000 clones, under 85% being singletons. The material was CD4+ or CD8+ T cells sorted from blood, obtained in a trial of the OX40 agonist ivuxolimab. These receptors originate from an adult with an advanced solid tumor such as melanoma, head and neck, liver or kidney cancer.

This sequence joins TRBV10-2 and TRBJ1-3; no firm D call. The germline CDR1 and CDR2 sequences are WSHSY and SAAADI. V was trimmed by 6 bases and J by 0 bases, leaving 6 bases between them. There are 13 residues in the CDR3. The CDR3 nucleotides read TGCGCCAGCAGGGAGAACTCTGGAAACACCATATATTTT. Translating gives CASRENSGNTIYF.

This clone has a handful of counts. This chain connects TRBV19 to TRBJ1-3; D unresolved. V was pared by 0 bases and J by 4 bases, with 4 bases between. The CDR3 spans 13 residues. Germline CDR1 and CDR2: LNHDA and SQIVND (reference sequence). Here the CDR3 DNA reads TGTGCCAGTAGTATAGAAGCCGGAAACACCATATATTTT. Protein sequence: CASSIEAGNTIYF. The complete variable domain, with remaining parts taken from reference TRBV19 and TRBJ1-3, reads DGGITQSPKYLFRKEGQNVTLSCEQNLNHDAMYWYRQDPGQGLRLIYYSQIVNDFQKGDIAEGYSVSREKKESFPLTVTSAQKNPTAFYLCASSIEAGNTIYFGEGSWLTVV.

The CDR3 spells CASSSRGFQETQYF. CDR3 in DNA: TGTGCCAGCAGCTCCCGCGGATTTCAAGAGACCCAGTACTTC. V and J are TRBV11-3 and TRBJ2-5; D is undetermined. This CDR3 has 14 residues. Germline V gene lookup returns CDR1 SGHNT and CDR2 YENEEA. The V and J ends lost 4 bases and 2 bases respectively, with 11 bases between them.

The chain has TRBV7-2 and TRBJ2-7; D not certain. Per germline, CDR1 SGHTA and CDR2 FQGNSA. The CDR3 extends over 13 amino acids. Trimming removed 4 bases at V and 6 bases at J, with 13 bases between. The CDR3 sequence is CASSSPARGEQYF. CDR3 DNA sequence: TGTGCCAGCAGCTCGCCGGCGCGCGGCGAGCAGTACTTC.

This chain links TRBV5-1 with TRBJ1-4; the match to TRBD1 covers 9 bases. Germline trimming cut 1 base from V and 0 bases from J; bases unmatched to any gene: 4. Germline V CDR1 and CDR2: SGHRS, YFSETQ. This CDR3 contains 17 residues. The CDR3 DNA is TGCGCCAGCAGCTTGCAGGGACAGGGTGCAACTAATGAAAAACTGTTTTTT. Amino acid sequence: CASSLQGQGATNEKLFF.

This chain links TRBV18 with TRBJ2-7; 11 bases match TRBD2. The CDR3 covers 14 residues. The V gene end was trimmed by 5 bases and the J gene end by 3 bases; junction bases not matched to a gene: 3. Germline loops: CDR1 KGHSH, CDR2 LQKENI. The CDR3 loop reads CASSASGRNYEQYF. CDR3 DNA sequence: TGTGCCAGCTCAGCTAGCGGGAGGAACTACGAGCAGTACTTC.

The V gene is TRBV19, the J gene TRBJ1-1, with D possibly TRBD1 on 5 matching bases. V dropped 3 bases and J dropped 0 bases, with 14 bases sitting between them. Germline values: CDR1 LNHDA, CDR2 SQIVND (reference sequence). CDR3 size: 16 residues. CDR3 amino acids: CASSMEGHLMNTEAFF. In DNA, the CDR3 is TGTGCCAGTAGTATGGAAGGACACCTCATGAACACTGAAGCTTTCTTT.

This chain joins TRBV5-1 and TRBJ2-5, with TRBD1 matching 10 bases. V trimming: 7 bases; J trimming: 2 bases; junction bases outside the gene matches: 23. This CDR3 region has 20 residues. Germline CDR1 reads SGHRS; CDR2 reads YFSETQ. The chain's CDR3 is CASSEPGQGFSPPPQETQYF. The CDR3 region has the DNA TGCGCCAGCTCCGAACCGGGACAGGGGTTCAGTCCGCCCCCGCAAGAGACCCAGTACTTC.

The chain carries TRBV5-5 and TRBJ2-7; maybe TRBD1 (5 bases). Germline CDR1 and CDR2: SGHKS and YYEKEE (reference sequence). Trimming stripped 2 bases from V and 1 base from J, with 10 bases between. This CDR3 spans 14 amino acids. CDR3 amino acids: CASSFTGSSYEQYF. CDR3 sequence (DNA): TGTGCCAGCAGCTTTACAGGATCTTCCTACGAGCAGTACTTC.

The chain recombines TRBV7-2 with TRBJ2-1, with D unclear. Trimming took 5 bases from V and 9 from J, leaving 14 bases between them. This CDR3 spans 13 amino acids. In germline, CDR1 is SGHTA, CDR2 FQGNSA. CDR3 protein: CASSRILQSEQFF. The CDR3, as DNA: TGTGCCAGCAGCCGCATTCTTCAATCTGAGCAGTTCTTC.

Only one count was recorded for this clone. This chain uses TRBV28 with TRBJ2-1, with 9 bases aligning to TRBD2. Trimming cost V 5 bases and J 9 bases; bases outside gene matches: 17. CDR3 length equals 17 residues. The germline V gene has CDR1 MDHEN and CDR2 SYDVKM. CDR3 DNA sequence: TGTGCCAGCAGTGAGCGGGGACTAGCAATTGGGTTGGGTGAGCAGTTCTTC. Translating gives CASSERGLAIGLGEQFF.

This clone has just one count. The rearrangement links TRBV13 to TRBJ1-4, with D maybe TRBD1 (5 bases). V lost 5 bases, J lost 5 bases, and 12 bases lay in between. Germline-derived CDR1 and CDR2 are PRHDT and FYEKMQ (reference sequence). The CDR3 totals 14 residues. The CDR3 nucleotides read TGTGCCAGCAGCCACCGGGACGTCAATGAAAAACTGTTTTTT. This codes for CASSHRDVNEKLFF.

The CDR3 coding sequence is TGTGCCAGCAGCCTCTCTTACGAGCAGTACTTC. It yields the protein CASSLSYEQYF. J is TRBJ2-7 and V is TRBV7-9, with D unresolved. CDR3 length equals 11 residues. Germline V lookup: CDR1 SEHNR, CDR2 FQNEAQ (reference sequence). The V end lost 5 bases, the J end lost 4 bases, and 6 bases lay between the germline ends.

This sequence joins TRBV7-6 and TRBJ1-1; no clear D. This CDR3 contains 11 residues. Germline V CDR1 and CDR2: SGHVS, FNYEAQ. V lost 8 bases and J 3 bases, leaving 7 bases between the germline ends. CDR3 DNA sequence: TGTGCCAGCTCAGATCACACTGAAGCTTTCTTT. Its protein product is CASSDHTEAFF.

The chain employs TRBV14 and TRBJ1-1; D is ambiguous. CDR3 length equals 14 residues. Germline V gene sequence: CDR1 SGHDN, CDR2 FVKESK. V was trimmed by 0 bases and J by 5 bases, leaving 10 bases between them. CDR3 sequence reads: CASSQEYSWTEAFF. In nucleotides, the CDR3 is TGTGCCAGCAGCCAAGAGTACAGTTGGACTGAAGCTTTCTTT.

This chain links TRBV15 with TRBJ1-5; D possibly corresponds to TRBD1 (6 bases). Germline CDR1 and CDR2: LNHNV and YYDKDF (reference sequence). The CDR3 sequence is 14 residues long. Trimming took 3 bases from V and 4 from J, leaving 10 bases between them. The CDR3 DNA reads TGTGCCACCAGCAGGGGAGGGGGTAATCAGCCCCAGCATTTT. This translates into CATSRGGGNQPQHF.

This chain links TRBV28 with TRBJ2-7, with a weak D call TRBD2 (5 bases). Germline V gene lookup returns CDR1 MDHEN and CDR2 SYDVKM. V gave up 5 bases and J gave up 6 bases, with 17 bases separating them. The CDR3 has 14 amino acids. For the CDR3, the DNA is TGTGCCAGCAGTCCAATCCCCACCCGGGGCGAGCAGTACTTC. It is translated as CASSPIPTRGEQYF.

The chain is built from TRBV9 and TRBJ1-1; the D is unclear. The V and J ends lost 0 bases and 0 bases respectively, with 9 bases between them. Germline loops: CDR1 SGDLS, CDR2 YYNGEE. The CDR3 has 15 amino acids. Here the CDR3 DNA reads TGTGCCAGCAGCGTAGGTGGTGCTATGAACACTGAAGCTTTCTTT. This codes for CASSVGGAMNTEAFF.

This chain uses TRBV5-1 with TRBJ1-5; D may be TRBD1 (5 bases). Trimming took 3 bases from V and 4 from J, leaving 11 bases between them. Germline V gene data show CDR1 as SGHRS and CDR2 as YFSETQ. The length of the CDR3 is 14 residues. The CDR3 DNA follows: TGCGCCAGCAGCTCCGACAGCTTGAATCAGCCCCAGCATTTT. Amino acid sequence: CASSSDSLNQPQHF.